The next 6 T cell receptor beta chains were all read from a single sample in a study of T cells in Graves' hyperthyroidism and ophthalmopathy. It was RNA transcripts that yielded the amplified TCR beta CDR3 regions. The primer set for the first-round RT-PCR of the TCR CDR3 was HTBI. One entry per CDR3 protein, called by TCRdb with MiXCR from the multiplex PCR reads. The top ten hold about 8% of the sample, which has around 300,000 distinct CDR3 sequences, 10% to 15% seen once. Input material: blood. The receptors derive from a woman in her 30s with Graves' hyperthyroidism that later progressed to Graves' ophthalmopathy.

The genes are TRBV3-2 and TRBJ2-7; TRBD2 is the table's D call, not checked against the DNA. TRBV3-2 is given as a pseudogene. The CDR3 contains 18 residues. The CDR3 region has the DNA TGTGCCAGCAGCCAAGATCGGGCGGGACTAGCGGGAGTTTTAGAGCAGTACTTC. The encoded protein is CASSQDRAGLAGVLEQYF.

Details on this clonotype: A single base separates this from a much larger clone, so it may be a read error. The chain recombines TRBV7-9 with TRBJ1-1; no firm D call. This CDR3 region has 12 residues. Trimming removed 4 bases at V and 1 base at J, with 4 bases between. Germline V gene sequence: CDR1 SEHNR, CDR2 FQNEAQ (reference sequence). The CDR3 sequence: CASSWENTEAFF. DNA of the CDR3: TGTGCCAGCAGCTGGGAGAACACTGAAGCTTTCTTT.

The V call is TRBV12-3 or TRBV12-4, the J call TRBJ2-5; 8 bases map to TRBD1. V dropped 5 bases and J dropped 1; count of bases not matched to a gene: 15. This CDR3 has 18 amino acids. The CDR3: CASSTTSRTGHIQETQYF. The CDR3 nucleotides read TGTGCCAGCAGTACCACCTCCCGGACAGGGCACATCCAAGAGACCCAGTACTTC.

This clonotype was seen a handful of times. The chain couples TRBV6-2 or TRBV6-3 to TRBJ2-4; 9 bases fit TRBD1. V dropped 3 bases and J dropped 5; count of bases not matched to a gene: 8. This CDR3 has 16 amino acids. Per germline, CDR1 MNHEY and CDR2 SVGEGT. The CDR3 DNA reads TGTGCCAGCAGTTATGACAGGGGGAAAGGTGAAAACATTCAGTACTTC. It codes for CASSYDRGKGENIQYF.

This clonotype was seen ten or more times. J is TRBJ2-1 and V is TRBV18, with D possibly TRBD2 on 6 matching bases. V was trimmed by 2 bases and J by 9 bases, leaving 11 bases between them. Germline values: CDR1 KGHSH, CDR2 LQKENI. The CDR3 length is 13 residues. The CDR3: CASSPEGGTEQFF. In DNA form, the CDR3 reads TGTGCCAGCTCACCAGAGGGAGGAACTGAGCAGTTCTTC.

This clonotype was seen repeatedly, ten times or more. The V call is TRBV28, the J call TRBJ2-4; D is unclear. With 6 bases removed from V and 13 bases from J, the gap between germline ends came to 13 bases. CDR1 is MDHEN and CDR2 is SYDVKM in the germline V gene. The CDR3 runs 11 residues. The CDR3 here is CASRSDGLQYF. As DNA, the CDR3 is TGTGCCAGCAGATCTGACGGATTACAGTACTTC.